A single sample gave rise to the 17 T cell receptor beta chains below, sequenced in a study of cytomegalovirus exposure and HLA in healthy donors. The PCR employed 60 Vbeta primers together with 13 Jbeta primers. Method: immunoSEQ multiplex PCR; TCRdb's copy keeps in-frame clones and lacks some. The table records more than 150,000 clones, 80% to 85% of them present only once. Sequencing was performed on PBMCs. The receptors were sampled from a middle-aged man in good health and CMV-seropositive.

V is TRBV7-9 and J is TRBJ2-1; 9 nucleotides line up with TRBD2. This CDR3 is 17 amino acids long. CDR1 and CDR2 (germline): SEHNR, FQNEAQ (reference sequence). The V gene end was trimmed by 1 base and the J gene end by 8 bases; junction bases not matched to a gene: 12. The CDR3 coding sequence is TGTGCCAGCAGCTTAGGTGGAGTGGGGACTAGCCCGTATGAGCAGTTCTTC. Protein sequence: CASSLGGVGTSPYEQFF.

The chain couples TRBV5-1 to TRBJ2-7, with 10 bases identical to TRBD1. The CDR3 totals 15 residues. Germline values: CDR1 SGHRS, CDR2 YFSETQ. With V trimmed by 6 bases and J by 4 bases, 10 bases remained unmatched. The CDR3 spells CASTKGGTGVYEQYF. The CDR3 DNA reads TGCGCCAGCACCAAGGGCGGGACAGGGGTGTACGAGCAGTACTTC.

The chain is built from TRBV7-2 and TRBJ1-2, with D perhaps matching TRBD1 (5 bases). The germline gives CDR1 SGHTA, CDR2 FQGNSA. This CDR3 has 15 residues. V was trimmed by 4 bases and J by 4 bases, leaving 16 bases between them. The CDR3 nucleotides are TGTGCCAGCAGCTACGACGGGGGTCAATTCTATGGCTACACCTTC. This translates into CASSYDGGQFYGYTF.

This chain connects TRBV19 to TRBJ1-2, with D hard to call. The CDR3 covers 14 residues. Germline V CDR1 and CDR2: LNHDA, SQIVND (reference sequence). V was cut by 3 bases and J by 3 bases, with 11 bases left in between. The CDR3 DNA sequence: TGTGCCAGTAGTATTGAGGGTTCAGACTATGGCTACACCTTC. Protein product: CASSIEGSDYGYTF. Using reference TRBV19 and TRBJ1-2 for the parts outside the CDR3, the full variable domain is DGGITQSPKYLFRKEGQNVTLSCEQNLNHDAMYWYRQDPGQGLRLIYYSQIVNDFQKGDIAEGYSVSREKKESFPLTVTSAQKNPTAFYLCASSIEGSDYGYTFGSGTRLTVV.

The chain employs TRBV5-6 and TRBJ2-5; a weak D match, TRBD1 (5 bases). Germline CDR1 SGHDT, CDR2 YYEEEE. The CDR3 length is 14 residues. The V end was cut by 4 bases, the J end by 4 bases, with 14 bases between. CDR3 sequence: CASSPGGAGETQYF. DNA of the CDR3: TGTGCCAGCAGCCCGGGTGGGGCTGGAGAGACCCAGTACTTC.

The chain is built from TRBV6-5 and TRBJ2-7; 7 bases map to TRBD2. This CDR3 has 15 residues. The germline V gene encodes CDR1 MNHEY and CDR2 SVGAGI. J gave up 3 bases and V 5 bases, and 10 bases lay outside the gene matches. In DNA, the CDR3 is TGTGCCAGCAGTCCCGCGGGAGCGGGGAGCTACGAGCAGTACTTC. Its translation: CASSPAGAGSYEQYF.

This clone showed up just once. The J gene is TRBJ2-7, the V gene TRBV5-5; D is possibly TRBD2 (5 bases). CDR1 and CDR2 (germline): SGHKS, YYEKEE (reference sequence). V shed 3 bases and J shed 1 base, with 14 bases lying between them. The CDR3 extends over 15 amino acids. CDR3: CASSSGEGGSYEQYF. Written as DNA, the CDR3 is TGTGCCAGCAGCTCCGGCGAGGGTGGGTCCTACGAGCAGTACTTC.

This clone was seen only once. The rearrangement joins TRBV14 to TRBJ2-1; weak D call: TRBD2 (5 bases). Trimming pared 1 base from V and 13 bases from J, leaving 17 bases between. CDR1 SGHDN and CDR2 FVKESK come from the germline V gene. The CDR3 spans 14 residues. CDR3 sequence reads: CASSQVSRRGEQFF. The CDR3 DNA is TGTGCCAGCAGCCAAGTATCCCGACGGGGTGAACAGTTCTTC.

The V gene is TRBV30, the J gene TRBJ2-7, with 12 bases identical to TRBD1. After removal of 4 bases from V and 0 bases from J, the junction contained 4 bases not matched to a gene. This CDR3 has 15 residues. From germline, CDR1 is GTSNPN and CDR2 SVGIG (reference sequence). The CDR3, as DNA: TGTGCCTGGACCGGGACAGGGGGCGCCTCCTACGAGCAGTACTTC. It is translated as CAWTGTGGASYEQYF.

As DNA, the CDR3 is TGTGCCAGCAGCTTAGAAGGGGGCAATCAGCCCCAGCATTTT. Amino acids: CASSLEGGNQPQHF. The chain uses TRBV7-8 and TRBJ1-5, with a tentative D call TRBD1 (5 bases). The CDR3 length is 14 residues. CDR1 is SGHVS, CDR2 FQNEAQ, per germline. The ends were cut back, 1 base at V and 2 bases at J, with 6 bases in the middle. The full variable domain, rest sourced from reference TRBV7-8 and TRBJ1-5, is GAGVSQSPRYKVAKRGQDVALRCDPISGHVSLFWYQQALGQGPEFLTYFQNEAQLDKSGLPSDRFFAERPEGSVSTLKIQRTQQEDSAVYLCASSLEGGNQPQHFGDGTRLSIL.

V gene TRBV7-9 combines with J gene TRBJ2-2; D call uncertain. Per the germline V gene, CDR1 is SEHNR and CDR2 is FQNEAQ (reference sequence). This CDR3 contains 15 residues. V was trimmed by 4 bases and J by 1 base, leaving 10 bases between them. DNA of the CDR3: TGTGCCAGCAGCTACGACGGAGTGAACACCGGGGAGCTGTTTTTT. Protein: CASSYDGVNTGELFF.

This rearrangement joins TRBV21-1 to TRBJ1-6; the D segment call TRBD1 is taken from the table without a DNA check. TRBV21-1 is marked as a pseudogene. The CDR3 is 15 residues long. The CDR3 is CASGGQGIHNSPLHF. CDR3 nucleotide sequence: TGTGCCAGCGGGGGACAGGGGATCCATAATTCACCCCTCCACTTT.

The CDR3 region has the DNA TGCGCCAGCAGCTTAGACAGGGGACCTGGAAACACCATATATTTT. It encodes CASSLDRGPGNTIYF. The chain uses TRBV5-1 and TRBJ1-3; 8 nucleotides match TRBD1. Per the germline V gene, CDR1 is SGHRS and CDR2 is YFSETQ. This CDR3 region has 15 residues. After removal of 2 bases from V and 2 bases from J, the junction contained 3 bases not matched to a gene.

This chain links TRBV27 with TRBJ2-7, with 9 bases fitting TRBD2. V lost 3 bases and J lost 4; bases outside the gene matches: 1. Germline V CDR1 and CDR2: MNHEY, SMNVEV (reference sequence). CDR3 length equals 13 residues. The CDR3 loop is CASSFSGGYEQYF. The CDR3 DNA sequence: TGTGCCAGCAGTTTTAGCGGGGGTTACGAGCAGTACTTC.

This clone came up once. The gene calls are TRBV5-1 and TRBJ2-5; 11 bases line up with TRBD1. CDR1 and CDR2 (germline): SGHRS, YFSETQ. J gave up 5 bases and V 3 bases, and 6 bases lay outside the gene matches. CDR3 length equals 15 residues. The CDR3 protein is CASSSGQGAQETQYF. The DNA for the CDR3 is TGCGCCAGCAGCTCCGGACAGGGGGCGCAGGAGACCCAGTACTTC.

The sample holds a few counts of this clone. The chain's CDR3 is CASRRQGESNYGYTF. CDR3 sequence (DNA): TGTGCCAGCAGGCGACAGGGGGAGTCCAACTATGGCTACACCTTC. The chain couples TRBV6-1 to TRBJ1-2; 9 bases map to TRBD1. The CDR3 spans 15 residues. CDR1 MNHNS and CDR2 SASEGT come from the germline V gene. V trimming: 6 bases; J trimming: 2 bases; junction bases outside the gene matches: 7.

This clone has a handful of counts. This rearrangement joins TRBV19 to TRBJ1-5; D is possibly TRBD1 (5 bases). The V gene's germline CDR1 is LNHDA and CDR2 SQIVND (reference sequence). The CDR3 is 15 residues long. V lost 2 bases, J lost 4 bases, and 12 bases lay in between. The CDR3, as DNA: TGTGCCAGTAGTATAAGAAGGGGCAAAAATCAGCCCCAGCATTTT. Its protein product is CASSIRRGKNQPQHF.